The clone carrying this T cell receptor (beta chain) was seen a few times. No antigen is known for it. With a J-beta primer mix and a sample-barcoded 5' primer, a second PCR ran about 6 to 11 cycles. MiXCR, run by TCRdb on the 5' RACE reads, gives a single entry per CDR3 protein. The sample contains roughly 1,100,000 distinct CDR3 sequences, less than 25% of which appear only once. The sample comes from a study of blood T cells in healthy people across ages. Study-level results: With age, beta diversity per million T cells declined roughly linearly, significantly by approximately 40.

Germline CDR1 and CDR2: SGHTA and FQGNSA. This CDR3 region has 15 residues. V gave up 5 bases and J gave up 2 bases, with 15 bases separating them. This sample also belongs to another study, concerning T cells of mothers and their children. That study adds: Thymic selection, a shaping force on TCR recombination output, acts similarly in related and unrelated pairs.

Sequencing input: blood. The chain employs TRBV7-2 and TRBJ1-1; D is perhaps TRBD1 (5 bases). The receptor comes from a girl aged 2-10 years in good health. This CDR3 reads CASSRIRQPNTEAFF. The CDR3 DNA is TGTGCCAGCAGCCGCATTCGACAGCCCAACACTGAAGCTTTCTTT.